These T cell receptor beta chains were read from a single sample in a study of T cells after yellow fever vaccination. TCRdb re-derived calls from the 5' RACE reads in MiXCR, one entry per CDR3 protein. The sample includes 600,000 to 750,000 distinct CDR3 sequences, approximately 13% of them seen just once. The specimen comprised PBMCs, sampled on the day of the yellow fever booster vaccination. The receptor source for this set is a man between 25 and 39 years old who received the YFV17D yellow fever vaccine. Both conserved end residues are part of each CDR3.

J gene	CDR3 length	V gene	CDR3 protein
TRBJ2-1	15	TRBV16	CASSQSGPAGAEQFF
TRBJ2-1	16	TRBV7-9	CASSAAGQGIYNEQFF
TRBJ2-7	14	TRBV20-1	CSKEGAGGSHEQYF
TRBJ2-3	16	TRBV30	CAWSVNELAGLDTQYF
TRBJ2-2	14	TRBV29-1	CSVKVGPYAGELFF
TRBJ2-1	15	TRBV6-1	CASSVGTSKNNEQFF
TRBJ1-2	18	TRBV28	CASSQGVGIGTANYGYTF
TRBJ1-1	14	TRBV14	CASSHGTGSSEAFF
TRBJ2-3	15	TRBV7-2	CATLLAGGGADTQYF
TRBJ2-7	15	TRBV20-1	CSARLSKTLRYEQYF
TRBJ2-2	16	TRBV9	CASSVVVQGVTGELFF
TRBJ1-2	11	TRBV6-5	CASMNSYGYTF
TRBJ2-3	15	TRBV18	CASSPILAGGEPQYF
TRBJ2-1	14	TRBV7-7	CASSLAVAYNEQFF
TRBJ2-1	15	TRBV7-2	CASSLAVALYNEQFF